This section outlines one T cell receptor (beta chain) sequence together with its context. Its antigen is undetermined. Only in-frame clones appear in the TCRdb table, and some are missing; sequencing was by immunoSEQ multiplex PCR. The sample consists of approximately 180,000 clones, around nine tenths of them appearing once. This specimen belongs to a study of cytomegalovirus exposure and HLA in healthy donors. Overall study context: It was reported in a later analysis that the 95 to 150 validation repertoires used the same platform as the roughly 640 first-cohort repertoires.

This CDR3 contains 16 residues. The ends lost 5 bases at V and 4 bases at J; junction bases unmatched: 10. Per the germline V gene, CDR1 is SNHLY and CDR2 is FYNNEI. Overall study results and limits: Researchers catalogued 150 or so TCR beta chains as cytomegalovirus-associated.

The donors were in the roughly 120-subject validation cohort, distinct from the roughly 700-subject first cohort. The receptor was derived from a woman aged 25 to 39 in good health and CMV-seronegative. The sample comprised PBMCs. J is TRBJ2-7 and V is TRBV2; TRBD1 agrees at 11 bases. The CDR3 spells CASSPISGTGGYEQYF. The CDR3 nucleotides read TGTGCCAGCAGTCCCATCTCCGGGACAGGGGGTTACGAGCAGTACTTC.